A selection of T cell receptor beta chains follows, all from one sample in a study of Graves' ophthalmopathy and Graves' hyperthyroidism. From the multiplex PCR reads, TCRdb called clonotypes with MiXCR, one entry per CDR3 protein. The repertoire consists of over 200,000 distinct CDR3 sequences, with 25% to 30% occurring once and the leading ten covering approximately 9.6%. The material sequenced was peripheral blood. All receptors derive from a man between 50 and 59 years old with Graves' ophthalmopathy. CDR3s include the opening cysteine and the closing phenylalanine or tryptophan. The D gene is left open where the match is weak. Expanded clones get a size class; other rows say once, few or many, or leave the size out.

v_call: TRBV12-3/TRBV12-4; clone_size: many; d_call: TRBD1; cdr3_length: 13; j_call: TRBJ2-7; cdr3_aa: CASSQGAGTEQYF; cdr3_nt: TGTGCCAGCAGCCAGGGGGCAGGCACCGAGCAGTACTTC
v_call: TRBV28; clone_size: NA; d_call: TRBD1; cdr3_length: 15; j_call: TRBJ1-6; cdr3_aa: CASKPDRVYNSPLHF; cdr3_nt: TGTGCCAGCAAACCTGACAGGGTCTATAATTCACCCCTCCACTTT
v_call: TRBV28; clone_size: many; d_call: NA; cdr3_length: 15; j_call: TRBJ2-2; cdr3_aa: CASSRGTGGTGELFF; cdr3_nt: TGTGCCAGCAGCAGAGGGACCGGCGGGACCGGGGAGCTGTTTTTT
v_call: TRBV28; clone_size: many; d_call: NA; cdr3_length: 13; j_call: TRBJ1-1; cdr3_aa: CASSSRGGSEAFF; cdr3_nt: TGTGCCAGCAGTTCCCGCGGTGGGTCTGAAGCTTTCTTT
v_call: TRBV2; clone_size: NA; d_call: NA; cdr3_length: 10; j_call: TRBJ1-1; cdr3_aa: CASLATEAFF; cdr3_nt: TGTGCCAGCCTCGCCACTGAAGCTTTCTTT
v_call: TRBV28; clone_size: many; d_call: NA; cdr3_length: 14; j_call: TRBJ1-5; cdr3_aa: CASSRMGGNQPQHF; cdr3_nt: TGTGCCAGCAGTAGAATGGGGGGCAATCAGCCCCAGCATTTT
v_call: TRBV7-2; clone_size: few; d_call: TRBD1; cdr3_length: 13; j_call: TRBJ1-1; cdr3_aa: CASQPDRGTEAFF; cdr3_nt: TGTGCCAGCCAACCGGACAGGGGCACTGAAGCTTTCTTT
v_call: TRBV12-3/TRBV12-4; clone_size: many; d_call: TRBD1; cdr3_length: 14; j_call: TRBJ1-5; cdr3_aa: CASSPDRGNQPQHF; cdr3_nt: TGTGCCAGCAGTCCGGACAGGGGAAATCAGCCCCAGCATTTT
v_call: TRBV7-6; clone_size: many; d_call: NA; cdr3_length: 17; j_call: TRBJ1-3; cdr3_aa: CASSLNSYGGSGNTIYF; cdr3_nt: TGTGCCAGCAGCTTAAATTCTTACGGGGGCTCTGGAAACACCATATATTTT
v_call: TRBV4-3; clone_size: many; d_call: TRBD2; cdr3_length: 18; j_call: TRBJ2-5; cdr3_aa: CASSQELAGGPGQETQYF; cdr3_nt: TGCGCCAGCAGCCAAGAGTTAGCGGGAGGGCCGGGGCAAGAGACCCAGTACTTC
v_call: TRBV7-2; clone_size: NA; d_call: TRBD1; cdr3_length: 15; j_call: TRBJ1-1; cdr3_aa: CASSSGTGVMTEAFF; cdr3_nt: TGTGCCAGCAGCTCCGGGACAGGGGTGATGACTGAAGCTTTCTTT
v_call: TRBV12-3/TRBV12-4; clone_size: few; d_call: NA; cdr3_length: 13; j_call: TRBJ2-5; cdr3_aa: CASSHHGQETQYF; cdr3_nt: TGTGCCAGCAGCCACCATGGACAAGAGACCCAGTACTTC
v_call: TRBV19; clone_size: NA; d_call: NA; cdr3_length: 13; j_call: TRBJ2-7; cdr3_aa: CASNGRNSYEQYF; cdr3_nt: TGTGCCAGTAATGGGCGGAACTCCTACGAGCAGTACTTC
v_call: TRBV6-4; clone_size: many; d_call: TRBD2; cdr3_length: 17; j_call: TRBJ2-5; cdr3_aa: CASSDSKGLAGRETQYF; cdr3_nt: TGTGCCAGCAGTGACTCGAAGGGTCTAGCGGGACGGGAGACCCAGTACTTC
v_call: TRBV24-1; clone_size: many; d_call: TRBD2; cdr3_length: 17; j_call: TRBJ2-7; cdr3_aa: CATSDSYPSGGTHEQYF; cdr3_nt: TGTGCCACCAGTGATTCCTACCCATCCGGGGGGACGCACGAGCAGTACTTC
v_call: TRBV2; clone_size: NA; d_call: NA; cdr3_length: 12; j_call: TRBJ2-7; cdr3_aa: CASSVESNEQYF; cdr3_nt: TGTGCCAGCAGCGTAGAGAGCAACGAGCAGTACTTC
v_call: TRBV18; clone_size: NA; d_call: NA; cdr3_length: 15; j_call: TRBJ1-5; cdr3_aa: CASSPTGRWNQPQHF; cdr3_nt: TGTGCCAGCTCACCGACCGGTCGGTGGAATCAGCCCCAGCATTTT
v_call: TRBV29-1; clone_size: NA; d_call: NA; cdr3_length: 14; j_call: TRBJ1-2; cdr3_aa: CSVDAQASNYGYTF; cdr3_nt: TGCAGCGTTGATGCACAGGCAAGCAACTATGGCTACACCTTC
v_call: TRBV29-1; clone_size: many; d_call: TRBD1; cdr3_length: 14; j_call: TRBJ1-1; cdr3_aa: CSVEDQVQGTEAFF; cdr3_nt: TGCAGCGTTGAAGATCAGGTACAGGGGACTGAAGCTTTCTTT
v_call: TRBV6-1; clone_size: many; d_call: NA; cdr3_length: 13; j_call: TRBJ2-7; cdr3_aa: CASSESSSYEQYF; cdr3_nt: TGTGCCAGCAGTGAAAGTAGCTCCTACGAGCAGTACTTC
v_call: TRBV15; clone_size: NA; d_call: TRBD1; cdr3_length: 13; j_call: TRBJ2-3; cdr3_aa: CATSPDRADTQYF; cdr3_nt: TGTGCCACCAGCCCCGACAGGGCAGATACGCAGTATTTT
v_call: TRBV12-3/TRBV12-4; clone_size: NA; d_call: NA; cdr3_length: 16; j_call: TRBJ2-5; cdr3_aa: CASSLGPRVLGETQYF; cdr3_nt: TGTGCCAGCAGTTTGGGACCCAGAGTTTTGGGAGAGACCCAGTACTTC
v_call: TRBV6-5; clone_size: many; d_call: NA; cdr3_length: 12; j_call: TRBJ2-7; cdr3_aa: CASSHSTYEQYF; cdr3_nt: TGTGCCAGCAGTCACTCTACCTACGAGCAGTACTTC
v_call: TRBV27; clone_size: NA; d_call: TRBD1; cdr3_length: 14; j_call: TRBJ2-7; cdr3_aa: CASRSGQGAYEQYF; cdr3_nt: TGTGCCAGCAGGTCGGGACAGGGGGCATACGAGCAGTACTTC
v_call: TRBV19; clone_size: many; d_call: NA; cdr3_length: 14; j_call: TRBJ1-1; cdr3_aa: CASSTGQRNTEAFF; cdr3_nt: TGTGCCAGTAGTACCGGACAGCGGAACACTGAAGCTTTCTTT
v_call: TRBV29-1; clone_size: few; d_call: TRBD2; cdr3_length: 12; j_call: TRBJ2-7; cdr3_aa: CSVEDGEGEQYF; cdr3_nt: TGCAGCGTTGAAGATGGGGAGGGCGAGCAGTACTTC
v_call: TRBV6-1; clone_size: many; d_call: TRBD1; cdr3_length: 13; j_call: TRBJ2-5; cdr3_aa: CASKDRGLETQYF; cdr3_nt: TGTGCCAGCAAGGACAGGGGGCTCGAGACCCAGTACTTC
v_call: TRBV6-2/TRBV6-3; clone_size: NA; d_call: NA; cdr3_length: 11; j_call: TRBJ1-2; cdr3_aa: CASSFPGSYTF; cdr3_nt: TGTGCCAGCAGTTTCCCAGGAAGCTACACCTTC
v_call: TRBV6-2/TRBV6-3; clone_size: many; d_call: NA; cdr3_length: 14; j_call: TRBJ2-7; cdr3_aa: CASSFKPSSYEQYF; cdr3_nt: TGTGCCAGCAGTTTCAAGCCTAGCTCCTACGAGCAGTACTTC
v_call: TRBV28; clone_size: many; d_call: NA; cdr3_length: 15; j_call: TRBJ2-5; cdr3_aa: CASSLVGTQGETQYF; cdr3_nt: TGTGCCAGCAGTTTAGTGGGGACCCAGGGGGAGACCCAGTACTTC
v_call: TRBV12-5; clone_size: NA; d_call: NA; cdr3_length: 13; j_call: TRBJ1-5; cdr3_aa: CASGGVPGQPQHF; cdr3_nt: TGTGCTAGTGGTGGGGTGCCCGGGCAGCCCCAGCATTTT
v_call: TRBV6-2/TRBV6-3; clone_size: NA; d_call: TRBD1; cdr3_length: 13; j_call: TRBJ1-1; cdr3_aa: CASSNPGDSEAFF; cdr3_nt: TGTGCCAGCAGCAACCCAGGGGACAGTGAAGCTTTCTTT
v_call: TRBV20-1; clone_size: NA; d_call: TRBD2; cdr3_length: 14; j_call: TRBJ2-7; cdr3_aa: CSAELAGAYYEQYF; cdr3_nt: TGCAGTGCTGAATTAGCGGGAGCGTACTACGAGCAGTACTTC
v_call: TRBV6-1; clone_size: NA; d_call: NA; cdr3_length: 14; j_call: TRBJ1-5; cdr3_aa: CASSMTGVNQPQHF; cdr3_nt: TGTGCCAGCAGCATGACAGGAGTTAATCAGCCCCAGCATTTT
v_call: TRBV30; clone_size: many; d_call: TRBD1; cdr3_length: 13; j_call: TRBJ2-4; cdr3_aa: CAWSTQGANIQYF; cdr3_nt: TGTGCCTGGAGTACTCAGGGGGCAAACATTCAGTACTTC
v_call: TRBV7-2; clone_size: many; d_call: NA; cdr3_length: 14; j_call: TRBJ2-3; cdr3_aa: CASSPREFADTQYF; cdr3_nt: TGTGCCAGCAGCCCCCGGGAGTTCGCTGATACGCAGTATTTT
v_call: TRBV6-6; clone_size: many; d_call: NA; cdr3_length: 14; j_call: TRBJ1-1; cdr3_aa: CASSYGGVNTEAFF; cdr3_nt: TGTGCCAGCAGTTACGGGGGGGTGAACACTGAAGCTTTCTTT
v_call: TRBV29-1; clone_size: NA; d_call: NA; cdr3_length: 14; j_call: TRBJ2-3; cdr3_aa: CSVDGETSGETQYF; cdr3_nt: TGCAGCGTTGACGGAGAAACCTCTGGGGAAACGCAGTATTTT
v_call: TRBV5-6; clone_size: many; d_call: TRBD1; cdr3_length: 13; j_call: TRBJ1-2; cdr3_aa: CASSWGTDYGYTF; cdr3_nt: TGTGCCAGCAGCTGGGGGACAGACTATGGCTACACCTTC
v_call: TRBV12-3/TRBV12-4; clone_size: NA; d_call: NA; cdr3_length: 11; j_call: TRBJ1-1; cdr3_aa: CASSLTDEAFF; cdr3_nt: TGTGCCAGCAGCCTGACAGATGAAGCTTTCTTT
v_call: TRBV11-3; clone_size: few; d_call: NA; cdr3_length: 13; j_call: TRBJ2-2; cdr3_aa: CASSSRGIGELFF; cdr3_nt: TGTGCCAGCAGCTCTAGGGGAATCGGGGAGCTGTTTTTT
v_call: TRBV6-5; clone_size: many; d_call: NA; cdr3_length: 17; j_call: TRBJ1-2; cdr3_aa: CASSYSIGDRRKGGYTF; cdr3_nt: TGTGCCAGCAGTTACTCGATAGGCGACAGGAGGAAGGGGGGCTACACCTTC
v_call: TRBV6-5; clone_size: few; d_call: NA; cdr3_length: 14; j_call: TRBJ2-7; cdr3_aa: CASSYFGGLYEQYF; cdr3_nt: TGTGCCAGCAGTTACTTTGGGGGTCTGTACGAGCAGTACTTC
v_call: TRBV6-2/TRBV6-3; clone_size: NA; d_call: TRBD1; cdr3_length: 15; j_call: TRBJ1-5; cdr3_aa: CASSRDRDIIQPQHF; cdr3_nt: TGTGCCAGCAGTCGGGACAGGGACATCATCCAGCCCCAGCATTTT
v_call: TRBV7-9; clone_size: many; d_call: NA; cdr3_length: 13; j_call: TRBJ2-7; cdr3_aa: CASSLDGSYEQYF; cdr3_nt: TGTGCCAGCAGCTTAGACGGTTCCTACGAGCAGTACTTC
v_call: TRBV12-3/TRBV12-4; clone_size: NA; d_call: NA; cdr3_length: 14; j_call: TRBJ1-2; cdr3_aa: CASSLSGDYYGYTF; cdr3_nt: TGTGCCAGCAGTCTCTCCGGCGACTACTATGGCTACACCTTC
v_call: TRBV15; clone_size: many; d_call: NA; cdr3_length: 18; j_call: TRBJ2-7; cdr3_aa: CATSRERGATKSSYEQYF; cdr3_nt: TGTGCCACCAGCAGAGAACGAGGGGCGACCAAGTCGAGCTACGAGCAGTACTTC
v_call: TRBV6-2/TRBV6-3; clone_size: NA; d_call: NA; cdr3_length: 14; j_call: TRBJ2-7; cdr3_aa: CASSYYRASHEQYF; cdr3_nt: TGTGCCAGCAGTTACTACAGGGCCTCCCACGAGCAGTACTTC
v_call: TRBV20-1; clone_size: few; d_call: NA; cdr3_length: 12; j_call: TRBJ1-1; cdr3_aa: CSAMGLNTEAFF; cdr3_nt: TGCAGTGCTATGGGGTTGAACACTGAAGCTTTCTTT
v_call: TRBV15; clone_size: NA; d_call: TRBD2; cdr3_length: 17; j_call: TRBJ2-7; cdr3_aa: CATSSVSGSYPRYEQYF; cdr3_nt: TGTGCCACCAGCAGCGTTAGCGGGAGTTACCCTAGGTACGAGCAGTACTTC
v_call: TRBV5-8; clone_size: many; d_call: TRBD1; cdr3_length: 14; j_call: TRBJ2-7; cdr3_aa: CASSLKGANYEQYF; cdr3_nt: TGTGCCAGCAGCTTGAAGGGGGCCAACTACGAGCAGTACTTC
v_call: TRBV29-1; clone_size: many; d_call: NA; cdr3_length: 16; j_call: TRBJ2-7; cdr3_aa: CSVEDGEAKCSYEQYF; cdr3_nt: TGCAGCGTTGAAGACGGGGAGGCCAAATGCTCCTACGAGCAGTACTTC
v_call: TRBV25-1; clone_size: many; d_call: NA; cdr3_length: 13; j_call: TRBJ2-7; cdr3_aa: CASSVGGAYEQYF; cdr3_nt: TGTGCCAGCAGTGTTGGCGGAGCCTACGAGCAGTACTTC